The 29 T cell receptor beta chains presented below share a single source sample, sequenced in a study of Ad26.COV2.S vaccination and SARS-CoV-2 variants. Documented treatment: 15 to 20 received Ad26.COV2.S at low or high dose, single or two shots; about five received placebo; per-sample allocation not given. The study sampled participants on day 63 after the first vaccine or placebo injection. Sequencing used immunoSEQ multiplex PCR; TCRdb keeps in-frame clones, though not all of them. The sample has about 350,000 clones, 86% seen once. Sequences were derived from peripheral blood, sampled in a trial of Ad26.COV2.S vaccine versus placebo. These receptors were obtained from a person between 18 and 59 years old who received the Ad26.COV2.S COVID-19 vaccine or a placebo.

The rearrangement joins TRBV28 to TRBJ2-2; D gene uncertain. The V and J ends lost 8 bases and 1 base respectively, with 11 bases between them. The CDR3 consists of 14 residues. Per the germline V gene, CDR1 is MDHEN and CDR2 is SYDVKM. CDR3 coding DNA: TGTGCCAGCCGGACCCCCGGGAACACCGGGGAGCTGTTTTTT. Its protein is CASRTPGNTGELFF.

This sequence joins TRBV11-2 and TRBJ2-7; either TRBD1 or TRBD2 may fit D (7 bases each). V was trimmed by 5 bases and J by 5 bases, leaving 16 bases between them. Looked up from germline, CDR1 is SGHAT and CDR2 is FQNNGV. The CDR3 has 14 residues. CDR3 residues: CASSPGGGSHEQYF. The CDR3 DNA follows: TGTGCCAGCAGCCCAGGGGGAGGGAGTCACGAGCAGTACTTC.

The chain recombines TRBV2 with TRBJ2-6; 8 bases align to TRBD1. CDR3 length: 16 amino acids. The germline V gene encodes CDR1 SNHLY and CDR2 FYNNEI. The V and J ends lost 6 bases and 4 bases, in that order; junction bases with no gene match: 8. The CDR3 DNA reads TGTGCCAGCAGGCCTCAGGGGGCGGGAGGGGCCAACGTCCTGACTTTC. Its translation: CASRPQGAGGANVLTF.

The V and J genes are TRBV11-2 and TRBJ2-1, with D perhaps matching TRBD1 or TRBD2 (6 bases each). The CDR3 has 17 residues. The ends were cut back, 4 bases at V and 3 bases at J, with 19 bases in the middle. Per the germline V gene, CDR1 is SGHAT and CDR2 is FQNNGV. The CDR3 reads CASSSGRGREGYNEQFF. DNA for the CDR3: TGTGCCAGCAGCTCGGGCCGGGGGCGAGAGGGCTACAATGAGCAGTTCTTC.

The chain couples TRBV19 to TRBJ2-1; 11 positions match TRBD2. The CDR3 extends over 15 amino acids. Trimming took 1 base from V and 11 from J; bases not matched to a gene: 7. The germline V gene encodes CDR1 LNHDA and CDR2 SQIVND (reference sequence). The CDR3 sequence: CASSIAETSGKKQFF. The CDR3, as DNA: TGTGCCAGTAGTATAGCGGAGACTAGCGGGAAGAAGCAGTTCTTC.

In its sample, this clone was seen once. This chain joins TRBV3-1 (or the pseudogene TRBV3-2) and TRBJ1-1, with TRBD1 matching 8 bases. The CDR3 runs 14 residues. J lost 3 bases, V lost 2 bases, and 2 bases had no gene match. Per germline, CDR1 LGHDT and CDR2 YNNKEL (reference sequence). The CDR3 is CASSQQGADTEAFF. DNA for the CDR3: TGTGCCAGCAGCCAACAGGGGGCCGACACTGAAGCTTTCTTT.

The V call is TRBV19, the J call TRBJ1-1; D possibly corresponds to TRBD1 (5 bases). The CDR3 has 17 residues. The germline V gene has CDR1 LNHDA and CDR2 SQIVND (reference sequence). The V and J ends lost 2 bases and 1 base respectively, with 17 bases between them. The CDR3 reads CASSISILGQSNTEAFF. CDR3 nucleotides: TGTGCCAGTAGTATATCTATTTTGGGGCAGTCGAACACTGAAGCTTTCTTT.

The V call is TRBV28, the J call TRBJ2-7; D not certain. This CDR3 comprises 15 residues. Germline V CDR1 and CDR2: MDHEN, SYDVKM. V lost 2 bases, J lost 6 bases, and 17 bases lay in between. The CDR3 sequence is CASSLVSWQKGEQYF. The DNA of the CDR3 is TGTGCCAGCAGTTTAGTTTCGTGGCAAAAGGGCGAGCAGTACTTC.

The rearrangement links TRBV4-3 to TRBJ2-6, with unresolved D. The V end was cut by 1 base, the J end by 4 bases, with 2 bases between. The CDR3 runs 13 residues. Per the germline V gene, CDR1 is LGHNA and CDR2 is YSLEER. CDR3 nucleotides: TGCGCCAGCAGCCAAGTAGGGGCCAACGTCCTGACTTTC. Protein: CASSQVGANVLTF.

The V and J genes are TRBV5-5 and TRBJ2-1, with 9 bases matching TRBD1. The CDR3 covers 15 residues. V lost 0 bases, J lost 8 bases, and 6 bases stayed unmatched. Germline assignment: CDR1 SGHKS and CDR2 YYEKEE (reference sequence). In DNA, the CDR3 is TGTGCCAGCAGCTTGGTTGGGACAGGGAGCGATGAGCAGTTCTTC. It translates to CASSLVGTGSDEQFF.

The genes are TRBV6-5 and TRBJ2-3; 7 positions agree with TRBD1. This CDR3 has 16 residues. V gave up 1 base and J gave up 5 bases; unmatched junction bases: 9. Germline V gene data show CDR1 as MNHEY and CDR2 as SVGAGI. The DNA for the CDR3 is TGTGCCAGCAGTTACTACAGGGGCTACGGGGAAGATACGCAGTATTTT. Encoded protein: CASSYYRGYGEDTQYF.

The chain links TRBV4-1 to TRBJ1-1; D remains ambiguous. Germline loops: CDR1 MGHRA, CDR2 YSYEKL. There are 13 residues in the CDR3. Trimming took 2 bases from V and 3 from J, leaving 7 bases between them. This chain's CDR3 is CASSQPAYTEAFF. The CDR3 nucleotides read TGCGCCAGCAGCCAACCAGCCTACACTGAAGCTTTCTTT.

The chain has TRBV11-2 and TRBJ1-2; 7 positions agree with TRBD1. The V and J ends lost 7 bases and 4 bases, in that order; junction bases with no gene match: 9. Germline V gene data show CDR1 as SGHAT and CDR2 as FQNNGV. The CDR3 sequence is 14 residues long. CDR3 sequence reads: CASNGDRITYGYTF. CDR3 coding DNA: TGTGCCAGCAACGGGGACAGAATAACCTATGGCTACACCTTC.

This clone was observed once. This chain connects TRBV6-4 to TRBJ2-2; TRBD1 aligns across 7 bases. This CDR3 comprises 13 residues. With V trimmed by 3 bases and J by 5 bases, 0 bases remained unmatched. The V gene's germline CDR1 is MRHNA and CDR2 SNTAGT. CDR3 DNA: TGTGCCAGCAGTGAACAGGGGACCGGGGAGCTGTTTTTT. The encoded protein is CASSEQGTGELFF.

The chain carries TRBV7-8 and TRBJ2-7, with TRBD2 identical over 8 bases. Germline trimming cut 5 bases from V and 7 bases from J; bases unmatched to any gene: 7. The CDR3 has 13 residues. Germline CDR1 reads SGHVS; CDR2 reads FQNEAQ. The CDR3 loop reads CASSTAGGWEQYF. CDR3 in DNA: TGTGCCAGCAGCACGGCGGGGGGCTGGGAGCAGTACTTC.

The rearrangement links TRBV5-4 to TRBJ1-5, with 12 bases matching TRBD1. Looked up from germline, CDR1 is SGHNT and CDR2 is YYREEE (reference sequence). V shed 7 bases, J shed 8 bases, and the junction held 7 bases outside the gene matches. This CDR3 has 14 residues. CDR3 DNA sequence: TGTGCCAGCCCAGGGACAGGGGGCTCGGAGCCCCAGCATTTT. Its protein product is CASPGTGGSEPQHF.

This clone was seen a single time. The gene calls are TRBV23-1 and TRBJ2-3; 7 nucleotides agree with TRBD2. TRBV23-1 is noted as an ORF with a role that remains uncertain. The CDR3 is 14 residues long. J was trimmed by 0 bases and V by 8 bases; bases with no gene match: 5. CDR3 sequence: CASWGGESTDTQYF. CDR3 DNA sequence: TGCGCCAGCTGGGGGGGAGAAAGCACAGATACGCAGTATTTT.

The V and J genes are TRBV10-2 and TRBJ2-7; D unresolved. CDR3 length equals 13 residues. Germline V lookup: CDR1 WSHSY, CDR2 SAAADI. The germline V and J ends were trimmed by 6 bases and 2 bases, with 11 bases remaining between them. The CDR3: CASRTDGTYEQYF. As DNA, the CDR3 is TGCGCCAGCAGAACGGACGGAACCTACGAGCAGTACTTC.

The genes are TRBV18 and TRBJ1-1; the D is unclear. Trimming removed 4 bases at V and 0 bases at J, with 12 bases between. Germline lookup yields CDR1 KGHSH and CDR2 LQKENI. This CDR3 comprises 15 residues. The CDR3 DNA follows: TGTGCCAGCTCACTCGTAGAGTGGGTGAACACTGAAGCTTTCTTT. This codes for CASSLVEWVNTEAFF.

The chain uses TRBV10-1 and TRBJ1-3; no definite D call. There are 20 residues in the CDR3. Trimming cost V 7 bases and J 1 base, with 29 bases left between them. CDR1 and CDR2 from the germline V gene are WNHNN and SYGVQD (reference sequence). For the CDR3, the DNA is TGCGCCAGCAATGGGAGGGAGGGCAGATTGATAAACTTTTCTGGAAACACCATATATTTT. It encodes CASNGREGRLINFSGNTIYF.

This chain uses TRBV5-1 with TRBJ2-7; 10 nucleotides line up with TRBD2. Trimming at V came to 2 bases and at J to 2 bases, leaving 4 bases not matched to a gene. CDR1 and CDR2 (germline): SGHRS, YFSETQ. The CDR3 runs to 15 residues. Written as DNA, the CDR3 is TGCGCCAGCAGCTTTAGCGGGAGGTCCACCTACGAGCAGTACTTC. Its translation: CASSFSGRSTYEQYF.

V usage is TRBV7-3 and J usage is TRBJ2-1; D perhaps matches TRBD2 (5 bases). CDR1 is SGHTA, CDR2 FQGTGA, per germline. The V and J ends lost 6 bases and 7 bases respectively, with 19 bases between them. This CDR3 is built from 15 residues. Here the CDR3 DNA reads TGTGCCAGCAGTATTGGGAGTATGGGTGGGAATGAGCAGTTCTTC. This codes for CASSIGSMGGNEQFF.

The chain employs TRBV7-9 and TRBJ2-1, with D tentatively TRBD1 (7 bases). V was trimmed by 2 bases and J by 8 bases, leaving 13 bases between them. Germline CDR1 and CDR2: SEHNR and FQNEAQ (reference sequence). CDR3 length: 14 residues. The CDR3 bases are TGTGCCAGCAGCTTACAGGGGGGCGGTGATGAGCAGTTCTTC. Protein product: CASSLQGGGDEQFF. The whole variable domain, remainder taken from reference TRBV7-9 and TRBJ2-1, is DTGVSQNPRHKITKRGQNVTFRCDPISEHNRLYWYRQTLGQGPEFLTYFQNEAQLEKSRLLSDRFSAERPKGSFSTLEIQRTEQGDSAMYLCASSLQGGGDEQFFGPGTRLTVL.

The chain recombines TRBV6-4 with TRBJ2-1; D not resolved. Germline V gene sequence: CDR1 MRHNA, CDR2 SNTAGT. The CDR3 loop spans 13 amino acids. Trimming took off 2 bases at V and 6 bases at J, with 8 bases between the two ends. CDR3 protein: CASSDEPFNEQFF. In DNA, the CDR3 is TGTGCCAGCAGTGACGAGCCCTTCAATGAGCAGTTCTTC.

The CDR3 region has the DNA TGTGCCAGCAGCCAGGGCCCTGAGGAGGTGCAGTACTTC. Amino acids: CASSQGPEEVQYF. The chain joins TRBV4-2 to TRBJ2-7, with a weak D call TRBD2 (5 bases). There are 13 residues in the CDR3. Germline V gene data show CDR1 as LGHNA and CDR2 as YNFKEQ. Trimming shortened V by 3 bases and J by 9 bases, and 15 bases separated the two germline ends.

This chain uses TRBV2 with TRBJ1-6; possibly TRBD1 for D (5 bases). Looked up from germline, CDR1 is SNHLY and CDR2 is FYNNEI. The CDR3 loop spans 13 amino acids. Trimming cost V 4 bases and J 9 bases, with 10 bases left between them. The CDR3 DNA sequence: TGTGCCAGCAGTGGCCAGGGAATTTCACCCCTCCACTTT. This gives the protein CASSGQGISPLHF.

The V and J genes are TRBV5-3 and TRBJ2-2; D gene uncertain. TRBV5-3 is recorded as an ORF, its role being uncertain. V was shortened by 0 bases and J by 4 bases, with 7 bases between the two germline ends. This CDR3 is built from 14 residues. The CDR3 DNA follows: TGTGCCAGAAGCTTGGCTCACTCCACCGGGGAGCTGTTTTTT. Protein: CARSLAHSTGELFF.

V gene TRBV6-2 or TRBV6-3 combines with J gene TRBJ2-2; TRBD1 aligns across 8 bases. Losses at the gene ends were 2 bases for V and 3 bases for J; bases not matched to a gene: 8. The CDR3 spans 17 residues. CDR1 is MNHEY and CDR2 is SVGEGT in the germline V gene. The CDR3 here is CASSYRTGRLYTGELFF. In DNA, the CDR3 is TGTGCCAGCAGTTACAGGACAGGGCGGTTATACACCGGGGAGCTGTTTTTT.

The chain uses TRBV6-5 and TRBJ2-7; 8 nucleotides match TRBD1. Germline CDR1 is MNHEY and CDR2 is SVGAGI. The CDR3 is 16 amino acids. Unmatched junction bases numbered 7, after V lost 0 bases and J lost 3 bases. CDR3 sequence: CASSYSSAGGLYEQYF. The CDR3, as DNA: TGTGCCAGCAGTTACTCATCGGCAGGGGGCCTCTACGAGCAGTACTTC.